Listed below are T cell receptor beta chains from one sample, sequenced in a study of cytomegalovirus exposure and HLA in healthy donors. The method was immunoSEQ multiplex PCR; TCRdb's version includes in-frame clones alone and lacks a portion of them. The sample has 100,000 to 150,000 clones; roughly 71% are singletons. The specimen was PBMCs. The receptors originated from a woman aged 50 to 60 in good health and CMV-seropositive. Each CDR3 is given with its conserved first and last residue. Each record gives: V gene, J gene, clone size, D gene, CDR3 DNA, CDR3 protein. A D gene is named only where the DNA matches it firmly. Expanded clones get a size class; other rows say once, few or many, or leave the size out.

TRBV9,TRBJ2-7,.,TRBD1,TGTGCCAGCAGCGTAGGGTGGGGACCAGGGGGCGCCGAGCAGTACTTC,CASSVGWGPGGAEQYF
TRBV11-2,TRBJ2-5,.,.,TGTGCCAGCAGCTTATACGCGGAGGTCGAGACCCAGTACTTC,CASSLYAEVETQYF
TRBV27,TRBJ2-1,.,TRBD2,TGTGCCATCGCGGGACTAGCGGGCAATGAGCAGTTCTTC,CAIAGLAGNEQFF
TRBV2,TRBJ1-4,.,.,TGTGCCAGCAATAGCGCAACTAATGAAAAACTGTTTTTT,CASNSATNEKLFF
TRBV11-2,TRBJ2-4,.,.,TGTGCCAGCGGCCTTATAGACGGACTCAAAAACATTCAGTACTTC,CASGLIDGLKNIQYF
TRBV4-1,TRBJ2-7,few,.,TGCGCCAGCAGCCAAGTCCCCCTAGCCAGATCCTACGAGCAGTACTTC,CASSQVPLARSYEQYF
TRBV7-8,TRBJ2-3,once,TRBD2,TGTGCCAGCAGCCTGCTAGCGGGGGACACAGATACGCAGTATTTT,CASSLLAGDTDTQYF
TRBV20-1,TRBJ2-1,few,.,TGCAGTGCTAAGCAAAACAATGAGCAGTTCTTC,CSAKQNNEQFF
TRBV9,TRBJ1-1,.,.,TGTGCCAGCAGCGTGGGCGCGAACACTGAAGCTTTCTTT,CASSVGANTEAFF
TRBV5-6,TRBJ2-1,.,.,TGTGCCAGCAGCCCACGAACCGTGGCAGGTGAGCAGTTCTTC,CASSPRTVAGEQFF
TRBV7-9,TRBJ2-7,.,TRBD2,TGTGCCAGCAGCTTAAGACTCGGGGGGTCCTACGAGCAGTACTTC,CASSLRLGGSYEQYF
TRBV10-3,TRBJ2-7,few,.,TGTGCCATCAGTGAGCTTCAGGGCGAGCAGTACTTC,CAISELQGEQYF
TRBV6-6,TRBJ2-7,once,.,TGTGCCAGCAGTTATACAGGGTCGGGTCGGGACGAGCAGTACTTC,CASSYTGSGRDEQYF
TRBV9,TRBJ1-3,.,.,TGTGCCAGCAGCGCCGACACAGGGTACTCTGGAAACACCATATATTTT,CASSADTGYSGNTIYF
TRBV5-1,TRBJ1-1,.,.,TGCGCCAGCAGCGCGACAGCTAACACTGAAGCTTTCTTT,CASSATANTEAFF
TRBV6-6,TRBJ2-7,many,TRBD1,TGTGCCAGCACCCATGGGCACAGGGGGAATTACGAGCAGTACTTC,CASTHGHRGNYEQYF
TRBV6-1,TRBJ2-1,.,.,TGTGCCATCTTGGAACCGGGGAGCTCCTACAATGAGCAGTTCTTC,CAILEPGSSYNEQFF
TRBV6-1,TRBJ2-2,.,.,TGTGCCAGCAGGGCGGGAATCAGAAACACCGGGGAGCTGTTTTTT,CASRAGIRNTGELFF
TRBV7-2,TRBJ2-5,.,TRBD2,TGTGCCAGCAGTCTCGGGGGGAGTGAGACCCAGTACTTC,CASSLGGSETQYF
TRBV18,TRBJ1-4,.,.,TGTGCCAGCTCACCAACAGCCTCAGCAACTAATGAAAAACTGTTTTTT,CASSPTASATNEKLFF
TRBV27,TRBJ2-5,.,.,TGTGCCAGCAGATTCCAGGGTCTCGGGGAGACCCAGTACTTC,CASRFQGLGETQYF
TRBV5-6,TRBJ1-5,few,.,TGTGCCAGCAGCTTGTTACAGGCCCAGGGCGTGCCCCAGCATTTT,CASSLLQAQGVPQHF
TRBV11-3,TRBJ2-7,.,.,TGTGCCAGCTCCCGAACAGGGATATACGAGCAGTACTTC,CASSRTGIYEQYF
TRBV9,TRBJ2-5,.,TRBD1,TGTGCCAGCAGCATCTCGGTGGGGGACAGGGGGTTGCTCCAAGAGACCCAGTACTTC,CASSISVGDRGLLQETQYF
TRBV20-1,TRBJ1-2,.,.,TGCAGTGCTAGAGAACCAGGTGGCTACACCTTC,CSAREPGGYTF
TRBV5-1,TRBJ2-7,.,TRBD1,TGCGCCAGCAGCATCCGGGACAGGGAGATGGACGAGCAGTACTTC,CASSIRDREMDEQYF
TRBV7-2,TRBJ2-7,.,.,TGTGCCAGCAGCTCTACCCCGGGGGAGCAGTACTTC,CASSSTPGEQYF
TRBV19,TRBJ1-1,.,.,TGTGCCAGTAGTATAGCAGTGAACACTGAAGCTTTCTTT,CASSIAVNTEAFF
TRBV7-2,TRBJ2-4,.,.,TGTGCCAGCAGCTTAGGGCGGGCGTTAGCCAAAAACATTCAGTACTTC,CASSLGRALAKNIQYF
TRBV4-2,TRBJ1-6,few,TRBD1,TGTGCCAGCAGCCAAGAAGCCATCGGACAGGGGTTGGTTCGAGATTCACCCCTCCACTTT,CASSQEAIGQGLVRDSPLHF
TRBV5-1,TRBJ1-1,.,.,TGCGCCAGCAGCTTGACAGGTAACATGAACACTGAAGCTTTCTTT,CASSLTGNMNTEAFF
TRBV4-1,TRBJ2-1,few,.,TGCGCCAGCAGCCAAGTAGGCAGGGGCCATGAGCAGTTCTTC,CASSQVGRGHEQFF
TRBV10-3,TRBJ2-7,.,TRBD2,TGTGCCATCAGTGAAAATAGCGGGGGGGCCCACGAGCAGTACTTC,CAISENSGGAHEQYF
TRBV6-5,TRBJ1-2,once,.,TGTGCCAGCAGTTACGGGCAGGGAAATGGCTACACCTTC,CASSYGQGNGYTF
TRBV15,TRBJ2-1,few,.,TGTGCCACCAGCAGAGCCGTGGGGCCCCCGTTCTTC,CATSRAVGPPFF
TRBV27,TRBJ2-3,.,.,TGTGCCAGCAGGTCTTTGTTGGATACGCAGTATTTT,CASRSLLDTQYF
TRBV7-6,TRBJ1-3,.,TRBD1,TGTGCCAGCAGCTCGCTAGCAACGGGACAGGGGGGAATCTCTGGAAACACCATATATTTT,CASSSLATGQGGISGNTIYF
TRBV2,TRBJ2-3,.,.,TGTGCCAGCTTGAGGGATTGGGCTGGAGATACGCAGTATTTT,CASLRDWAGDTQYF
TRBV11-3,TRBJ2-7,.,.,TGTGCCAGCAGCTCAAGCACAGGGCCCTACGAGCAGTACTTC,CASSSSTGPYEQYF
TRBV7-9,TRBJ2-7,.,.,TGTGCCTGCGGGCCCGATTCCTACGAGCAGTACTTC,CACGPDSYEQYF
TRBV27,TRBJ2-4,.,TRBD1,TGTGCCAGCAGTTCCAGGGGGGCCAAAAACATTCAGTACTTC,CASSSRGAKNIQYF
TRBV7-2,TRBJ1-2,.,.,TGTGCCAGCGGGGCCGGGTTTGGGAACTATGGCTACACCTTC,CASGAGFGNYGYTF
TRBV15,TRBJ2-5,.,.,TGTGCCACCAGCAGAGTCAGCGCGGGGCGGGAGACCCAGTACTTC,CATSRVSAGRETQYF
TRBV6-6,TRBJ1-5,once,.,TGTGCCAGCACGTCAGGGATGAGGCAGCCCCAGCATTTT,CASTSGMRQPQHF
TRBV7-6,TRBJ2-7,.,TRBD1,TGTGCCAGCAGCTTAGCTCGGGACAGGGTAAGAGAGCAGTACTTC,CASSLARDRVREQYF
TRBV9,TRBJ2-7,.,.,TGTGCCAGCTCCCGGGGGTCGACCTACGAGCAGTACTTC,CASSRGSTYEQYF
TRBV19,TRBJ1-3,.,TRBD1,TGTGCCAGTCTCGACAGGGCTGGAAACACCATATATTTT,CASLDRAGNTIYF
TRBV11-2,TRBJ2-3,.,.,TGTGCCAGCAGCCAGGGGGGAGATACGCAGTATTTT,CASSQGGDTQYF
TRBV5-1,TRBJ2-5,once,TRBD2,TGCGCCAGCAGCTTGGTTGGTAGCGGGGGGGCCGGCGAGACCCAGTACTTC,CASSLVGSGGAGETQYF
TRBV2,TRBJ1-1,.,.,TGTGCCAGCACTTGGGGCACCCACACTGAAGCTTTCTTT,CASTWGTHTEAFF